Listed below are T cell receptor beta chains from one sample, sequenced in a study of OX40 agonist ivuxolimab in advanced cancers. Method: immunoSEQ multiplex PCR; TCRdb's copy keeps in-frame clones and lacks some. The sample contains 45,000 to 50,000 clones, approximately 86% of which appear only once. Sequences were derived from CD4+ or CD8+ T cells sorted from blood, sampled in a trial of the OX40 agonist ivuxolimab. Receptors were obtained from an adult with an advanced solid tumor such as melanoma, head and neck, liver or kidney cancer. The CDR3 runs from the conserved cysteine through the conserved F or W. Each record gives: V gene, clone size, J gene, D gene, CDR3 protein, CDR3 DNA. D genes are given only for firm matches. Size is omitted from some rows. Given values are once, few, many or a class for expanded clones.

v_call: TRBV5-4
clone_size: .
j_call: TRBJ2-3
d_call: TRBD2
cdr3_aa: CASSLGSGRGGDTQYF
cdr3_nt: TGTGCCAGCAGCTTGGGGAGCGGGAGAGGAGGAGATACGCAGTATTTT

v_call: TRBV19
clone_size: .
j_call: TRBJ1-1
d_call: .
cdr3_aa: CASSHTGGAEAFF
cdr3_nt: TGTGCCAGTAGTCATACGGGAGGCGCTGAAGCTTTCTTT

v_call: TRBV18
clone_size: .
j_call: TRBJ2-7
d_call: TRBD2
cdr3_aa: CASSRLAHEQYF
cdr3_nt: TGTGCCAGCTCACGACTAGCCCACGAGCAGTACTTC

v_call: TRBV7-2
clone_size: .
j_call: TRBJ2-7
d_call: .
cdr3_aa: CASSLVGAGVTYEQYF
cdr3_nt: TGTGCCAGCAGCTTAGTCGGAGCGGGTGTTACCTACGAGCAGTACTTC

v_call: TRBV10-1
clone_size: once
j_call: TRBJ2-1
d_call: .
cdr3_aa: CASSELVGSEQFF
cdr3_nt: TGCGCCAGCAGTGAGCTAGTGGGATCTGAGCAGTTCTTC

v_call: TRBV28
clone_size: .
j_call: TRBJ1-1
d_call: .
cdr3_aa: CATLVGGTMNTEAFF
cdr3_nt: TGTGCCACCCTAGTGGGGGGGACGATGAACACTGAAGCTTTCTTT

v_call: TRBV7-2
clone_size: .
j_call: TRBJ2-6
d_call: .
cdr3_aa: CATPNRRGASSGANVLTF
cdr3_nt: TGTGCCACCCCAAACAGGAGGGGGGCAAGCTCTGGGGCCAACGTCCTGACTTTC

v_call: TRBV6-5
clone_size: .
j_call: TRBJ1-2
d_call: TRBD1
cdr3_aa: CASRERGLGYGYTF
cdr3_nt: TGTGCCAGCAGGGAGAGGGGGCTCGGCTATGGCTACACCTTC

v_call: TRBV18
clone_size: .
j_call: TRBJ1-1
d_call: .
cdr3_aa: CASSLSSDRLEAFF
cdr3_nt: TGTGCCAGCTCACTCTCCTCGGACAGACTTGAAGCTTTCTTT

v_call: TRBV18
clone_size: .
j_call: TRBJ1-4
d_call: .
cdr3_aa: CASSPPVNEKLFF
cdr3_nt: TGTGCCAGCTCACCACCGGTTAATGAAAAACTGTTTTTT

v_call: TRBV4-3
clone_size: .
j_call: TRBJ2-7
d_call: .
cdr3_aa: CASSQDSGYEQYF
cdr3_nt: TGCGCCAGCAGCCAAGATTCTGGCTACGAGCAGTACTTC

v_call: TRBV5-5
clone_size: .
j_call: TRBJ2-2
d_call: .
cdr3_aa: CASSLTSLRSPGELFF
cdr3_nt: TGTGCCAGCAGCTTGACTAGTTTAAGAAGTCCCGGGGAGCTGTTTTTT

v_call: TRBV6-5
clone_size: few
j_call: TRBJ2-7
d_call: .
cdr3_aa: CASSSGVGTGDGHF
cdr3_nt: TGTGCCAGCAGTTCGGGGGTCGGAACGGGAGACGGGCACTTC

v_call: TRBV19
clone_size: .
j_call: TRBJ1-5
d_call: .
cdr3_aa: CASSISVNSNQPQHF
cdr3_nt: TGTGCCAGTAGTATCTCCGTAAATAGCAATCAGCCCCAGCATTTT

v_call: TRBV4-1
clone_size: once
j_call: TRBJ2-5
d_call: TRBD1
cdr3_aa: CASSQSSTGAETQYF
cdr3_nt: TGCGCCAGCAGCCAATCCTCAACAGGGGCTGAGACCCAGTACTTC

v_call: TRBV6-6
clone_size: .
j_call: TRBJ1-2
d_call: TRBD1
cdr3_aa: CASSNPGTGGGYTF
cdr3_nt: TGTGCCAGCAGTAACCCCGGGACAGGGGGTGGCTACACCTTC

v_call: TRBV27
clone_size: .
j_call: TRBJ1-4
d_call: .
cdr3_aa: CASSFLGPQVKLWKLFF
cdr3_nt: TGTGCCAGCAGTTTTTTGGGCCCCCAGGTTAAACTGTGGAAACTGTTTTTT

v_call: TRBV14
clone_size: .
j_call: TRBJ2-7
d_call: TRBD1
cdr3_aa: CASSLYRGTYEQYF
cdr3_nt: TGTGCCAGCAGCCTCTACAGGGGAACCTACGAGCAGTACTTC

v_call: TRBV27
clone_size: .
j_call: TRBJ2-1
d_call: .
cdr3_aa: CASSLTNRVEQFF
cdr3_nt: TGTGCCAGCAGTCTAACCAATCGGGTCGAGCAGTTCTTC

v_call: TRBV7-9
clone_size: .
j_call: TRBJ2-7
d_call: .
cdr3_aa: CASSLGVGEQYF
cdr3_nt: TGTGCCAGCAGCTTAGGGGTGGGCGAGCAGTACTTC

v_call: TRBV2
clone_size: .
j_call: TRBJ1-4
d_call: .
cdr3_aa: CASDPGTPRGEKLFF
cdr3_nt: TGTGCCAGCGACCCCGGGACTCCGAGAGGTGAAAAACTGTTTTTT

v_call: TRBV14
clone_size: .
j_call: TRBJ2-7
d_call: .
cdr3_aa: CASSPDGLSSYEQYF
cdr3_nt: TGTGCCAGCAGTCCAGACGGGCTAAGCTCCTACGAGCAGTACTTC

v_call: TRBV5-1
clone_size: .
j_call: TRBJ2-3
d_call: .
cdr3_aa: CASSSALGNTQYF
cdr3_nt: TGCGCCAGCAGCTCCGCACTGGGAAATACGCAGTATTTT

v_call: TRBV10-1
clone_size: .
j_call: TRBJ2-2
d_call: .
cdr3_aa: CASSESPGANTGELFF
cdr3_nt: TGCGCCAGCAGTGAGTCGCCAGGGGCGAACACCGGGGAGCTGTTTTTT

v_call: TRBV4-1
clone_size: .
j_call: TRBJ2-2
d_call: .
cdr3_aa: CASSQDLKGGALNTGELFF
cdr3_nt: TGCGCCAGCAGCCAAGACCTCAAGGGGGGGGCCCTGAACACCGGGGAGCTGTTTTTT

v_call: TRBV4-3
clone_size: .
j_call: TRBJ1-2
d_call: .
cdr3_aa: CASSQGTLSANYGYTF
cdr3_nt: TGCGCCAGCAGCCAGGGTACCCTCTCAGCTAACTATGGCTACACCTTC

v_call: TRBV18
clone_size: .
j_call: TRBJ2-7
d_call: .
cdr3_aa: CASSRPGTHSYEQYF
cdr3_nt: TGTGCCAGCTCACGTCCCGGGACTCACTCCTACGAGCAGTACTTC

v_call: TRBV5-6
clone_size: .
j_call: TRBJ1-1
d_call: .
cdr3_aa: CASRYRDGYTEAFF
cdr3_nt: TGTGCCAGCAGGTACCGGGACGGTTACACTGAAGCTTTCTTT

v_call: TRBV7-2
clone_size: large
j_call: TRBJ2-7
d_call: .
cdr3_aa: CASSISWQADEQYF
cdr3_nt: TGTGCCAGCAGCATCTCCTGGCAGGCCGACGAGCAGTACTTC

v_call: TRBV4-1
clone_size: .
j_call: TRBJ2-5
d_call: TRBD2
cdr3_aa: CASSQDRGAAGREETQYF
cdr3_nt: TGCGCCAGCAGCCAAGATCGGGGTGCCGCAGGGAGGGAAGAGACCCAGTACTTC

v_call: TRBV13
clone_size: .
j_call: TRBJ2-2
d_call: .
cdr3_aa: CASSLLGAGELFF
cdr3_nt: TGTGCCAGCAGCTTACTGGGGGCCGGGGAGCTGTTTTTT

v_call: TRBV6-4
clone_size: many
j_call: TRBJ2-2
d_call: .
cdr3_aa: CASSKDGNTGELFF
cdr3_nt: TGTGCCAGCAGTAAGGACGGGAACACCGGGGAGCTGTTTTTT

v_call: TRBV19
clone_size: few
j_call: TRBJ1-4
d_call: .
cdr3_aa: CASSIGNEKLFF
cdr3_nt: TGTGCCAGTAGTATCGGGAATGAAAAACTGTTTTTT

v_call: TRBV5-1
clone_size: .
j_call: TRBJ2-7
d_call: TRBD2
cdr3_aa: CASRPSGGSYEQYF
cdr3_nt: TGCGCCAGCAGGCCTAGCGGGGGCTCCTACGAGCAGTACTTC

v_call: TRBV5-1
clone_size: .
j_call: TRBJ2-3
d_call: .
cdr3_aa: CASSPAKMNRYWGRGLTDTQYF
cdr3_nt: TGCGCCAGCAGTCCCGCGAAGATGAACCGTTACTGGGGCAGGGGTTTGACAGATACGCAGTATTTT

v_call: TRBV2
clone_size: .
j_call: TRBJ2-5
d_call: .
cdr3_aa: CASSEQGGKETQYF
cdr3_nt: TGTGCCAGCAGTGAACAGGGAGGCAAAGAGACCCAGTACTTC

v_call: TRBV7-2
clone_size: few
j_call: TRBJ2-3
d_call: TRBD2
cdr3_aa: CASSLGVWGLAGVGTQYF
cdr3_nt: TGTGCCAGCAGCTTAGGAGTCTGGGGACTAGCGGGGGTCGGTACGCAGTATTTT

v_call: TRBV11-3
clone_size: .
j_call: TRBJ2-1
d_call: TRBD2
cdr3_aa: CASSSLAGYNEQFF
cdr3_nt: TGTGCCAGCAGCTCACTAGCGGGATACAATGAGCAGTTCTTC

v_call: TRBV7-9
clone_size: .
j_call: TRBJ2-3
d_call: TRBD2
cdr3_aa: CASSLLRGGATDTQYF
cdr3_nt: TGTGCCAGCAGCTTACTCCGCGGGGGGGCCACAGATACGCAGTATTTT

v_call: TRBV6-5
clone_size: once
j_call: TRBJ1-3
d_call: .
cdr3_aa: CASRLDRRSGNTIYF
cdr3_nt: TGTGCCAGCAGGTTAGACAGGCGCTCTGGAAACACCATATATTTT

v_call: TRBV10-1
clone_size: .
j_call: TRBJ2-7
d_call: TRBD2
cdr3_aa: CASSGTGTRGGNYEQYF
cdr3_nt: TGCGCCAGCAGTGGCACCGGGACTAGAGGGGGGAACTACGAGCAGTACTTC

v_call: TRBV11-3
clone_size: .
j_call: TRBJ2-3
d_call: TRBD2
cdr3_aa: CASSLVETSGTSTDTQYF
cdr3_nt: TGTGCCAGCAGCTTAGTGGAGACTAGCGGGACTTCCACAGATACGCAGTATTTT

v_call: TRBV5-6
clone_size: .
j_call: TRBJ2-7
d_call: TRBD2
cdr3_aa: CASGSGRAVSYEQYF
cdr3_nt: TGTGCCAGCGGTAGCGGGAGGGCCGTCTCCTACGAGCAGTACTTC

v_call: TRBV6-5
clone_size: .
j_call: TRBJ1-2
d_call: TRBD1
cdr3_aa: CASSWGQGRGYTF
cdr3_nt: TGTGCCAGCAGTTGGGGACAGGGAAGAGGCTACACCTTC

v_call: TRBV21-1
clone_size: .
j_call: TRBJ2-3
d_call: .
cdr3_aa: CASSKGRDTQYF
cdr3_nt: TGTGCCAGCAGCAAAGGTAGAGATACGCAGTATTTT

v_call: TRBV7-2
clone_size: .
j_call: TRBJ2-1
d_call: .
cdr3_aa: CASSLARDKYNEQFF
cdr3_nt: TGTGCCAGCAGCTTAGCCCGGGACAAATACAATGAGCAGTTCTTC

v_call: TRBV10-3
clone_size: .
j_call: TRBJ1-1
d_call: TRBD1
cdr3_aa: CAISELQGANTEAFF
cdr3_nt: TGTGCCATCAGTGAGCTTCAGGGGGCAAACACTGAAGCTTTCTTT

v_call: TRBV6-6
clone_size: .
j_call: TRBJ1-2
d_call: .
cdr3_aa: CASSYLGGYTF
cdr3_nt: TGTGCCAGCAGTTATCTGGGTGGCTACACCTTC

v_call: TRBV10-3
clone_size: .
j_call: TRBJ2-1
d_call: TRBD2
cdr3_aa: CAISEGLAGTVGNEQFF
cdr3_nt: TGTGCCATCAGTGAAGGACTAGCGGGTACAGTTGGCAATGAGCAGTTCTTC

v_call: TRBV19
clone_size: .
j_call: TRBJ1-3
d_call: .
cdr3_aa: CASSKGNSGNTIYF
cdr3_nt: TGTGCCAGTAGTAAGGGGAACTCTGGAAACACCATATATTTT

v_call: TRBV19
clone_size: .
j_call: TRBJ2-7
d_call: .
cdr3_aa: CASSPGRRLPSYEQYF
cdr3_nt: TGTGCCAGTAGTCCAGGACGTCGCCTGCCTTCCTACGAGCAGTACTTC

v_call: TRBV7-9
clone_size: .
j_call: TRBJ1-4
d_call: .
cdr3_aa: CASNPAGGEKLFF
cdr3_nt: TGTGCCAGCAACCCCGCGGGGGGTGAAAAACTGTTTTTT

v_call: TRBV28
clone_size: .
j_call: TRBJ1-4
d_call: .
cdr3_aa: CASSLNSAGTNEKLFF
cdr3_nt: TGTGCCAGCAGTTTAAATTCGGCAGGGACTAATGAAAAACTGTTTTTT

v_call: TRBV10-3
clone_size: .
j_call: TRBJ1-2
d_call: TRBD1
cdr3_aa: CAIRGQGANYGYTF
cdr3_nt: TGTGCCATCAGGGGACAGGGGGCGAACTATGGCTACACCTTC

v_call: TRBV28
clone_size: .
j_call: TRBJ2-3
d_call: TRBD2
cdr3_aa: CASSLRLAGVGTDTQYF
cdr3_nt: TGTGCCAGCAGTTTGAGGCTAGCGGGAGTAGGCACAGATACGCAGTATTTT

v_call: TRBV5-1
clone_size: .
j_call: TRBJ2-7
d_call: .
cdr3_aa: CASSLTGPSYEQYF
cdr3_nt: TGCGCCAGCAGCTTGACGGGTCCCTCCTACGAGCAGTACTTC

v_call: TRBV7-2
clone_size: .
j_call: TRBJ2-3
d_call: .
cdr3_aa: CASSARATTDTQYF
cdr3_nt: TGTGCCAGCAGCGCCCGGGCGACAACAGATACGCAGTATTTT